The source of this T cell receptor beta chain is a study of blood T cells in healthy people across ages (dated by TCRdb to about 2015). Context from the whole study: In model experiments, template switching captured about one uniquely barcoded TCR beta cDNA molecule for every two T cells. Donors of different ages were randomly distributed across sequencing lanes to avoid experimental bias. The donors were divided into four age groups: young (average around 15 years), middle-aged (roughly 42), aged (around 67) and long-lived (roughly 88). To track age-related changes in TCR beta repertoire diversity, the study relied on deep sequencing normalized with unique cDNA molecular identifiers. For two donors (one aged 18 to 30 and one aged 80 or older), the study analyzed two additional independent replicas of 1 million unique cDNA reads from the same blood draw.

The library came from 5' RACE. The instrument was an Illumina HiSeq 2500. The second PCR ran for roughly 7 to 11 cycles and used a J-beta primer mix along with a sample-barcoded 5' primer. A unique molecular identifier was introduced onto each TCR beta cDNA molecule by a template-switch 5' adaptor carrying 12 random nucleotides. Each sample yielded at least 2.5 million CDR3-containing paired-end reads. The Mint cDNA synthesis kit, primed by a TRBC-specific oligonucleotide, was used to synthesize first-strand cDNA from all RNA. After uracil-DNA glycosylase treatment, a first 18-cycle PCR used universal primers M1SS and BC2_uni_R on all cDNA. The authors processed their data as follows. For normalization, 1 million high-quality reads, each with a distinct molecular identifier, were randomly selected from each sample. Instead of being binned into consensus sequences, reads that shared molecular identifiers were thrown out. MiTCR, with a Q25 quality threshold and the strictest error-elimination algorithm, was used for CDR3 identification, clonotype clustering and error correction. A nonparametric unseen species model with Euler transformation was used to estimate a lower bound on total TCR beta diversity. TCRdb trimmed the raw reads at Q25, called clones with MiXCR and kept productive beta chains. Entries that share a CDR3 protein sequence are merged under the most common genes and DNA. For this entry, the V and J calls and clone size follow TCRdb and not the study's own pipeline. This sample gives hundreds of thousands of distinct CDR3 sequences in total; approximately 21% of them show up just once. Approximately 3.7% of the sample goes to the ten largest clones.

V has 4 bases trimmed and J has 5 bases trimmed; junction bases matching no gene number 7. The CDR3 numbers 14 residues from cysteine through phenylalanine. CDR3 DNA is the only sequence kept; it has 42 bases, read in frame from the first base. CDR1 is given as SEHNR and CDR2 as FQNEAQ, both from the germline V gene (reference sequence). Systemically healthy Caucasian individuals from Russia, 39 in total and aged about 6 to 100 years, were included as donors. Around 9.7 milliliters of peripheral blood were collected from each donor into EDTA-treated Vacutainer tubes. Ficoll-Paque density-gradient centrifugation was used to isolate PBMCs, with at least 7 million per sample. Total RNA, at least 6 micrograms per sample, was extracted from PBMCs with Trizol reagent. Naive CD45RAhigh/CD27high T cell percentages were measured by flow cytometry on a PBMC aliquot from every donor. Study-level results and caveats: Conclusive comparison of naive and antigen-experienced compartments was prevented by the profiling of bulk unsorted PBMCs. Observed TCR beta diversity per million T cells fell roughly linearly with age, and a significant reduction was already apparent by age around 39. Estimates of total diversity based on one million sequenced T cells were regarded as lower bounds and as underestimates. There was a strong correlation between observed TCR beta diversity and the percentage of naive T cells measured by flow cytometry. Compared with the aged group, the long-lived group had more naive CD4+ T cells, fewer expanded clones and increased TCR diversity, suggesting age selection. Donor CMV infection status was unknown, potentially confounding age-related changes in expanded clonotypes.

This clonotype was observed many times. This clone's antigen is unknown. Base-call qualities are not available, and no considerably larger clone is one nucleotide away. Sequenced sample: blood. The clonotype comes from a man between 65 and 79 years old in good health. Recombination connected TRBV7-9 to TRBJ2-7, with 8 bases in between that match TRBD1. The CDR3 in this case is CASSSDRAPNEQYF. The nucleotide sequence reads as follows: TGTGCCAGCAGCTCGGACAGGGCGCCGAACGAGCAGTACTTC.